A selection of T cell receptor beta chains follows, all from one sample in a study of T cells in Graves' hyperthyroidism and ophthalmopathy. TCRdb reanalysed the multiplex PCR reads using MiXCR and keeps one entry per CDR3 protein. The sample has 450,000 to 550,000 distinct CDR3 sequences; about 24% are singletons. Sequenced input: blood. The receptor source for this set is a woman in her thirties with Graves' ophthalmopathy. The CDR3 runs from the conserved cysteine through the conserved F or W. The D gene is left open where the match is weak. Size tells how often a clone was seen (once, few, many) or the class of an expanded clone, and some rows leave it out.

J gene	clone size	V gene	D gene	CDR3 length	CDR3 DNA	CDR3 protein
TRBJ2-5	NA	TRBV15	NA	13	TGTGCCACCAGGAACGGTCACCAAGAGACCCAGTACTTC	CATRNGHQETQYF
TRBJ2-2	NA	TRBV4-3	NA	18	TGCGCCAGCAGCCCCAAGTTTGATTGGGATCCGAACACCGGGGAGCTGTTTTTT	CASSPKFDWDPNTGELFF
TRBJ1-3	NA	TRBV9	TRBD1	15	TGTGCCAGCAGCGTAGGGGACAGCTCTGGAAACACCATATATTTT	CASSVGDSSGNTIYF
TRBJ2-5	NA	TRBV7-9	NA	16	TGTGCCAGCAGCCCGCGACTAGTTGGGCCCGGCGGGACCCAGTACTTC	CASSPRLVGPGGTQYF
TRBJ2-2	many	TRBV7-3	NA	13	TGTGCCAGCAGCGATGGACATTCCGGGGAGCTGTTTTTT	CASSDGHSGELFF
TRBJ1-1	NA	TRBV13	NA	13	TGTGCCAGCAGCTTAGCTGAGGGACGTGAAGCTTTCTTT	CASSLAEGREAFF
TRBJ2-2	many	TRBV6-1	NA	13	TGTGCCAGCACCCGGGGGAGCGCCGGGGAGCTGTTTTTT	CASTRGSAGELFF
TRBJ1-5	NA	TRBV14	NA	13	TGTGCCAGCAGCCAAGCCCCCTTTCAGCCCCAGCATTTT	CASSQAPFQPQHF
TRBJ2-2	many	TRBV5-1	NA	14	TGCGCCAGCAGCCCGCGACAGCACACCGGGGAGCTGTTTTTT	CASSPRQHTGELFF
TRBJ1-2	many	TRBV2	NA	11	TGTGCCAGCAGTGACCCTCCCTCTAGCACCTTC	CASSDPPSSTF
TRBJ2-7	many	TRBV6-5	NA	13	TGTGCCAGCAGTTACTCGGGGTCGTGGGAGCAGTACTTC	CASSYSGSWEQYF
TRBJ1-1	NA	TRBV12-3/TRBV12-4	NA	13	TGTGCCAGCAGTTTAATGGGGGGAGGTGAAGCTTTCTTT	CASSLMGGGEAFF
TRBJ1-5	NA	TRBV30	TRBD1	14	TGTGCCTGGAATAGACAGGGGTTCAATCAGCCCCAGCATTTT	CAWNRQGFNQPQHF
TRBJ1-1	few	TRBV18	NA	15	TGTGCCAGCTCACCACCGGAGAGGGTGAACACTGAAGCTTTCTTT	CASSPPERVNTEAFF
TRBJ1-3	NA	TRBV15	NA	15	TGTGCCACCAGCAGAGATTCGGGGGCAGGAAACACCATATATTTT	CATSRDSGAGNTIYF
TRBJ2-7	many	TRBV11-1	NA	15	TGTGCCAGCAGCTTAGCGAACAGCCTTACCTACGAGCAGTACTTC	CASSLANSLTYEQYF
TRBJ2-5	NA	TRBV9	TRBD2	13	TGTGCCAGCAGCGTAGGGTTAGCGGGTACCCAGTACTTC	CASSVGLAGTQYF
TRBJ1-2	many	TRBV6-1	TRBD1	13	TGTGCCAGCCGGGGACAGGGCTGGAGGGGCTACACCTTC	CASRGQGWRGYTF
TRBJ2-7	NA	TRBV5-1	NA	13	TGCGCCAGCAGCCAGTCGGGGCTGGCCGAGCAGTACTTC	CASSQSGLAEQYF
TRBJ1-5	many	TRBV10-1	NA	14	TGCGCCAGCAGTGGGGGGGGGCCCAATCAGCCCCAGCATTTT	CASSGGGPNQPQHF
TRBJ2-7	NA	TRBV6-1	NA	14	TGTGCCAGCATCGCCGGGACCTTCGAGGGCGAGCAGTACTTC	CASIAGTFEGEQYF
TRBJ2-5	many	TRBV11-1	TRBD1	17	TGTGCCAGCAGCTTGGATCCGGGACAGGGCTCCCAAGAGACCCAGTACTTC	CASSLDPGQGSQETQYF
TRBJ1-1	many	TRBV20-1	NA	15	TGCAGTGCTAGAGGGAGCGTTTCGATGAACACTGAAGCTTTCTTT	CSARGSVSMNTEAFF
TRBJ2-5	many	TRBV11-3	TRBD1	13	TGTGCCAGCAGCCACAGGGGATCAGAGACCCAGTACTTC	CASSHRGSETQYF
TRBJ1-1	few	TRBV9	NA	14	TGTGCCAGCACCCAGGGCTGGGTGAACACTGAAGCTTTCTTT	CASTQGWVNTEAFF
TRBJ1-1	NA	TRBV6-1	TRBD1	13	TGTGCCAGCAGAAGACAGGGGGCCTGGGAAGCTTTCTTT	CASRRQGAWEAFF
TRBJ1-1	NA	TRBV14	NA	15	TGTGCCAGCAGCCGCCGGACTCTTTGGAGGGAAGAAGCTTTCTTT	CASSRRTLWREEAFF
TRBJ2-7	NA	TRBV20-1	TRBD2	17	TGCAGTGCTGGAGTATCCGGGACTAGCGGGAGTGGAGGCGAGCAGTACTTC	CSAGVSGTSGSGGEQYF
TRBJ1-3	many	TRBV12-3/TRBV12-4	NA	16	TGTGCCAGCAGTTTCGGCGTCGACAGCTCTGGAAACACCATATATTTT	CASSFGVDSSGNTIYF
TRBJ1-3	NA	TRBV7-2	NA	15	TGTGCCAGCAGCTTAGTAGGGAACTCTGGATACACCATATATTTT	CASSLVGNSGYTIYF
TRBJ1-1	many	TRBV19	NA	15	TGTGCCAGTAGTGTAACGGGACTCCGGAACACTGAAGCTTTCTTT	CASSVTGLRNTEAFF
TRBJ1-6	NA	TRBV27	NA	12	TGTGCCAGCAGTTTCCAGGGCTCACCCCTCCACTTT	CASSFQGSPLHF
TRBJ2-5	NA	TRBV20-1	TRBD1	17	TGCAGTGCTAGAGATCACCTCGGGACAGGGGGCTCGAAGACCCAGTACTTC	CSARDHLGTGGSKTQYF
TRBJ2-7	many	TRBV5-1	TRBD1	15	TGCGCCAGCAGCACCTACTCTGGACAGGTATACGAGCAGTACTTC	CASSTYSGQVYEQYF